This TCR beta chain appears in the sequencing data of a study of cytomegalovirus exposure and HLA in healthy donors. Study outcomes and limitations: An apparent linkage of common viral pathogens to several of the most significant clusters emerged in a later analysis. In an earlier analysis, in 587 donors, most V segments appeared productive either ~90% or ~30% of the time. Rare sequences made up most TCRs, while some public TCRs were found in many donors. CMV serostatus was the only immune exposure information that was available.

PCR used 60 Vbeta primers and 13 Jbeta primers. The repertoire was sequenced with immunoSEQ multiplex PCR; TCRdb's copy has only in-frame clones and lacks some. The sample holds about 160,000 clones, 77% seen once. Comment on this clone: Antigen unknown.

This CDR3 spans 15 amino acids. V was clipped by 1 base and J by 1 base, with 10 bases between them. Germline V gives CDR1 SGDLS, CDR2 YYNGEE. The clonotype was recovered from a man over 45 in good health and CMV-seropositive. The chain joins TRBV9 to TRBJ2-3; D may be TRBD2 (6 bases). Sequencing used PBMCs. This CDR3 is CASSVPPGGTDTQYF. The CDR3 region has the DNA TGTGCCAGCAGCGTACCCCCGGGGGGCACAGATACGCAGTATTTT.